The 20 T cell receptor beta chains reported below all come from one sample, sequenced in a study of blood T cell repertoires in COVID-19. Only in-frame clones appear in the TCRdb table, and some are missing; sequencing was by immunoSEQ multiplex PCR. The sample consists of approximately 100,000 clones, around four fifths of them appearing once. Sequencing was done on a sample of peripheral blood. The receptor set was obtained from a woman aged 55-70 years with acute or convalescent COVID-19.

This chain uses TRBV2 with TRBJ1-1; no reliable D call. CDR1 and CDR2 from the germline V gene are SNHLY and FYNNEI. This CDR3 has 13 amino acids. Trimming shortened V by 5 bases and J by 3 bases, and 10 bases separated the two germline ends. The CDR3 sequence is CASSRGRYTEAFF. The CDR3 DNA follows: TGTGCCAGCAGTCGGGGTAGGTACACTGAAGCTTTCTTT. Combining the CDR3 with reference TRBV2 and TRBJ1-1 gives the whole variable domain EPEVTQTPSHQVTQMGQEVILRCVPISNHLYFYWYRQILGQKVEFLVSFYNNEISEKSEIFDDQFSVERPDGSNFTLKIRSTKLEDSAMYFCASSRGRYTEAFFGQGTRLTVV.

CDR3 region: CSVIGARGYTF. The DNA for the CDR3 is TGCAGCGTTATAGGGGCGCGGGGCTACACCTTC. The gene calls are TRBV29-1 and TRBJ1-2, with TRBD1 as a possible D gene (5 bases). V gave up 5 bases and J gave up 8 bases, with 12 bases separating them. Per the germline V gene, CDR1 is SQVTM and CDR2 is ANQGSEA. CDR3 size: 11 residues.

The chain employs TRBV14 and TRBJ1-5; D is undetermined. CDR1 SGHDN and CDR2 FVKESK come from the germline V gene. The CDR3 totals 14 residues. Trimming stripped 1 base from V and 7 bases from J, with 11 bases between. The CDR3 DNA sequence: TGTGCCAGCAGCCAAGGTGTGAGCGGGCAGCCCCAGCATTTT. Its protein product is CASSQGVSGQPQHF. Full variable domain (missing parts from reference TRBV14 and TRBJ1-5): EAGVTQFPSHSVIEKGQTVTLRCDPISGHDNLYWYRRVMGKEIKFLLHFVKESKQDESGMPNNRFLAERTGGTYSTLKVQPAELEDSGVYFCASSQGVSGQPQHFGDGTRLSIL.

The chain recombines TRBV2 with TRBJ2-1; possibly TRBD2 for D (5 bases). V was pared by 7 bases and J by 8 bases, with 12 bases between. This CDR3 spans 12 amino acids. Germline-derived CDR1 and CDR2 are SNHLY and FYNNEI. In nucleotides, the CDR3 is TGTGCCAGCAAACGTGGAGGCGATGAGCAGTTCTTC. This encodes CASKRGGDEQFF.

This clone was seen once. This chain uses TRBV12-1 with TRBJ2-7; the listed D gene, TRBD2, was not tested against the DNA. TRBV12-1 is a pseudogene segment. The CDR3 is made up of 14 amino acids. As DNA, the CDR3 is TGTGCCAGCAGCTTGGCGGGGAAGCCCTACGAGCAGTACTTC. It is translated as CASSLAGKPYEQYF.

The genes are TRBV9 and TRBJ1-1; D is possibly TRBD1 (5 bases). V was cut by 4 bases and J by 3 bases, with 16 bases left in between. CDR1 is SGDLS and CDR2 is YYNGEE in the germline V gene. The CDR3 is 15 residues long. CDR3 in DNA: TGTGCCAGCAGCCAATCCGGGGGGACCTACACTGAAGCTTTCTTT. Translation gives CASSQSGGTYTEAFF.

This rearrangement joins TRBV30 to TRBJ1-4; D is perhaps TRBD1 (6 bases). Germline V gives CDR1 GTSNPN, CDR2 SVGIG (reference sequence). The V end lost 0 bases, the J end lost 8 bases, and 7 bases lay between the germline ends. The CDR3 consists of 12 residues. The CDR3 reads CAWSVQGEKLFF. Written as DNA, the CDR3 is TGTGCCTGGAGTGTACAGGGAGAAAAACTGTTTTTT.

CDR3 region: CASSQGRLAATDTQYF. Here the CDR3 DNA reads TGTGCCAGCAGCCAAGGTCGACTAGCGGCCACAGATACGCAGTATTTT. This sequence joins TRBV3-1 (or the pseudogene TRBV3-2) and TRBJ2-3; 9 nucleotides align to TRBD2. This CDR3 has 16 residues. V gave up 1 base and J gave up 2 bases; unmatched junction bases: 4. The germline V gene encodes CDR1 LGHDT and CDR2 YNNKEL (reference sequence).

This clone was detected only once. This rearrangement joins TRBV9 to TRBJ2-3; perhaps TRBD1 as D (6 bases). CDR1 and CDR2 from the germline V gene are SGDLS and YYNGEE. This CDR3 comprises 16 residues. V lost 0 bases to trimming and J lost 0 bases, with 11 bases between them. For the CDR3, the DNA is TGTGCCAGCAGCGTAGTATCGGGACAAAGCACAGATACGCAGTATTTT. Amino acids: CASSVVSGQSTDTQYF.

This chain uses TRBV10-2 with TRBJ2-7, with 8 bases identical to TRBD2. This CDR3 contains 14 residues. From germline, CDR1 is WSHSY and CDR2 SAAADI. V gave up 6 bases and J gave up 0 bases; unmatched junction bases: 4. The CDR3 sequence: CASRVTSGSYEQYF. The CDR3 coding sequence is TGCGCCAGCAGGGTTACTAGCGGCTCCTACGAGCAGTACTTC.

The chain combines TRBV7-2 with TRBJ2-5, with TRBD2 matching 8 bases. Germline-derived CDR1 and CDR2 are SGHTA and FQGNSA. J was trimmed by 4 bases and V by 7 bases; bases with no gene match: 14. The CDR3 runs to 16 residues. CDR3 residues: CASNSGTRWRGETQYF. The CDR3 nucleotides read TGTGCCAGCAACTCTGGGACTAGATGGAGGGGAGAGACCCAGTACTTC. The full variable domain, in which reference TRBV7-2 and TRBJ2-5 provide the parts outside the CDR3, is GAGVSQSPSNKVTEKGKDVELRCDPISGHTALYWYRQSLGQGLEFLIYFQGNSAPDKSGLPSDRFSAERTGGSVSTLTIQRTQQEDSAVYLCASNSGTRWRGETQYFGPGTRLLVL.

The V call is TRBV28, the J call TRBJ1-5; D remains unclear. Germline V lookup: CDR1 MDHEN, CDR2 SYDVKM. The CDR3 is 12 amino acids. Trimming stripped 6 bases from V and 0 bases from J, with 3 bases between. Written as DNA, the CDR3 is TGTGCCAGCAGCCGTAGCAATCAGCCCCAGCATTTT. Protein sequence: CASSRSNQPQHF.

For the CDR3, the DNA is TGTGCCAGCAGCTTCCGAGCGGGAAGCTCCTACGAGCAGTACTTC. Encoded protein: CASSFRAGSSYEQYF. The chain joins TRBV7-2 to TRBJ2-7; TRBD2 agrees at 7 bases. Per germline, CDR1 SGHTA and CDR2 FQGNSA. Trimming cost V 3 bases and J 0 bases; bases outside gene matches: 5. The CDR3 runs 15 residues. Full variable domain (outside the CDR3, taken from reference TRBV7-2 and TRBJ2-7): GAGVSQSPSNKVTEKGKDVELRCDPISGHTALYWYRQSLGQGLEFLIYFQGNSAPDKSGLPSDRFSAERTGGSVSTLTIQRTQQEDSAVYLCASSFRAGSSYEQYFGPGTRLTVT.

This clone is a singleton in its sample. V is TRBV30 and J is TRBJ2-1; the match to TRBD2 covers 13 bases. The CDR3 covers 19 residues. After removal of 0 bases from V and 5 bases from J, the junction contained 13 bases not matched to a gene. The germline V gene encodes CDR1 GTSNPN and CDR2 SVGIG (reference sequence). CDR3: CAWSVPPGLAGMNDNEQFF. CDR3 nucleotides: TGTGCCTGGAGTGTACCACCGGGACTAGCGGGGATGAATGACAATGAGCAGTTCTTC.

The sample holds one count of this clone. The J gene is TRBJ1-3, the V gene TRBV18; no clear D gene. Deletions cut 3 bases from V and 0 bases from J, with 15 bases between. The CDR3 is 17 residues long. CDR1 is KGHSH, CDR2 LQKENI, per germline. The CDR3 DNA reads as TGTGCCAGCTCACCGGCAGCGACTAGAGGCTCTGGAAACACCATATATTTT. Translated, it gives CASSPAATRGSGNTIYF.

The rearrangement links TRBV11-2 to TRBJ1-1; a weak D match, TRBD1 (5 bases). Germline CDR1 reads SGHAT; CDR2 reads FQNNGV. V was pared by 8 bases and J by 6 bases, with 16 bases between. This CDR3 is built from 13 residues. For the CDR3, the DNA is TGTGCCAGCGATCCGTCAGGCAGGGCTGAAGCTTTCTTT. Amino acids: CASDPSGRAEAFF.

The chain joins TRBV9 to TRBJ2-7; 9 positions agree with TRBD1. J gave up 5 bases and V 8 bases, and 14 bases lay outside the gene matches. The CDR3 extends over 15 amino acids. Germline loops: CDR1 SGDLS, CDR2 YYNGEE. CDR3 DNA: TGTGCCAGTTCTCCCGGGACAGGGATTCTCGACGAGCAGTACTTC. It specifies CASSPGTGILDEQYF. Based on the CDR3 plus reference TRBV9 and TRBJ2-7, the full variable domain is DSGVTQTPKHLITATGQRVTLRCSPRSGDLSVYWYQQSLDQGLQFLIQYYNGEERAKGNILERFSAQQFPDLHSELNLSSLELGDSALYFCASSPGTGILDEQYFGPGTRLTVT.

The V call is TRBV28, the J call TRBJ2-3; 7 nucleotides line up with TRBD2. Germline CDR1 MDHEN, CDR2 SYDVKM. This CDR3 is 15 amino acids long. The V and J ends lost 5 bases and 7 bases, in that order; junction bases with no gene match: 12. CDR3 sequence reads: CASSPSGKLGNTQYF. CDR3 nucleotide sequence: TGTGCCAGCAGTCCTAGCGGTAAACTGGGGAATACGCAGTATTTT.

The CDR3 nucleotides read TGTGCCTGGGACTCGGGACAGATGAACTATGGCTACACCTTC. Residues: CAWDSGQMNYGYTF. The chain combines TRBV30 with TRBJ1-2; 7 bases are shared with TRBD1. CDR3 length equals 14 residues. V lost 5 bases, J lost 2 bases, and 8 bases stayed unmatched. Germline lookup yields CDR1 GTSNPN and CDR2 SVGIG (reference sequence).

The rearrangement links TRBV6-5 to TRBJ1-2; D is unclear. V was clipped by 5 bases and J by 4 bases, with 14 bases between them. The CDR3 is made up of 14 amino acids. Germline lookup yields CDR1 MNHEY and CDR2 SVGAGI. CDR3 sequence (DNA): TGTGCCAGCAGTACCCCGGTGCCAGGCTATGGCTACACCTTC. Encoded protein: CASSTPVPGYGYTF.